These 23 T cell receptor beta chains originate from one sample sequenced in a study of cytomegalovirus exposure and HLA in healthy donors. The PCR employed 60 Vbeta primers together with 13 Jbeta primers. Using immunoSEQ multiplex PCR, the repertoire was profiled, and TCRdb retains in-frame clones only, with some absent. In the table there are roughly 150,000 clones, over 70% of which are singletons. The sequenced sample consisted of PBMCs. These TCRs come from a woman aged 40 to 49 in good health and CMV-seronegative.

Comments on this clone: One end of the junction fails to match germline, which may point to a read error. In nucleotides, the CDR3 is TGCGCCAGCACCCAAGTCGGTGCCAAAAACATTCAGTACTTC. It codes for CASTQVGAKNIQYF. The chain has TRBV4-1 and TRBJ2-4, with unresolved D. Germline V lookup: CDR1 MGHRA, CDR2 YSYEKL. CDR3 length equals 14 residues.

Regarding this clone: Its ends do not fully match the called genes, so a read error is possible. The chain carries TRBV7-3 and TRBJ2-2; 7 bases are shared with TRBD2. The CDR3 has 16 amino acids. Germline CDR1 SGHTA, CDR2 FQGTGA. The CDR3 region is CSSSSSTGGSTGELFF. CDR3 DNA: TGTTCCAGCAGCTCCTCAACCGGGGGGTCGACCGGGGAGCTGTTTTTT.

The V and J genes are TRBV6-6 and TRBJ1-5; unclear D gene. The CDR3 contains 14 residues. The ends were cut back, 4 bases at V and 0 bases at J, with 7 bases in the middle. Germline V lookup: CDR1 MNHNY, CDR2 SVGAGI (reference sequence). Written as DNA, the CDR3 is TGTGCCAGCAGTTCCAGGAATAGCAATCAGCCCCAGCATTTT. It yields the protein CASSSRNSNQPQHF.

This clone appeared a single time. The chain recombines TRBV4-2 with TRBJ1-4, with D unresolved. From germline, CDR1 is LGHNA and CDR2 YNFKEQ. V lost 1 base to trimming and J lost 8 bases, with 17 bases between them. CDR3 size: 16 residues. CDR3 loop: CASSQAAPRVGEKLFF. The CDR3 DNA reads as TGTGCCAGCAGCCAAGCCGCCCCACGGGTTGGGGAAAAACTGTTTTTT.

The chain employs TRBV6-6 and TRBJ2-7, with 10 bases aligning to TRBD1. The CDR3 spans 12 residues. Trimming removed 8 bases from V and 2 bases from J; junction bases left unmatched: 0. CDR1 is MNHNY and CDR2 is SVGAGI in the germline V gene (reference sequence). The CDR3 is CASGTGAYEQYF. In nucleotides, the CDR3 is TGTGCCAGCGGGACAGGGGCCTACGAGCAGTACTTC.

V gene TRBV11-2 combines with J gene TRBJ2-7, with a weak D call TRBD2 (7 bases). The V end was cut by 0 bases, the J end by 2 bases, with 11 bases between. CDR3 size: 15 residues. From germline, CDR1 is SGHAT and CDR2 FQNNGV. Here the CDR3 reads CASSLDAGDTYEQYF. CDR3 nucleotides: TGTGCCAGCAGCTTAGATGCGGGGGACACCTACGAGCAGTACTTC.

This clone was found a few times. This chain connects TRBV5-5 to TRBJ2-5; TRBD1 agrees at 9 bases. The CDR3 has 16 residues. The V gene end was trimmed by 7 bases and the J gene end by 1 base; junction bases not matched to a gene: 11. CDR1 SGHKS and CDR2 YYEKEE come from the germline V gene (reference sequence). The CDR3: CASLPQQGAGQETQYF. For the CDR3, the DNA is TGTGCCAGCTTGCCTCAACAGGGGGCAGGCCAAGAGACCCAGTACTTC.

The chain has TRBV28 and TRBJ2-1; TRBD1 agrees at 9 bases. The germline gives CDR1 MDHEN, CDR2 SYDVKM. The CDR3 sequence is 16 residues long. V dropped 6 bases and J dropped 2; count of bases not matched to a gene: 8. In DNA, the CDR3 is TGTGCCAGCAGGGGATTATGGACAGGGGCCTACAATGAGCAGTTCTTC. This codes for CASRGLWTGAYNEQFF.

The V and J genes are TRBV6-5 and TRBJ2-7, with 13 bases lining up with TRBD2. Germline CDR1 MNHEY, CDR2 SVGAGI. The CDR3 has 15 residues. J lost 2 bases, V lost 6 bases, and 4 bases had no gene match. CDR3 nucleotides: TGTGCCAGCAGCCAAGGACTAGCGGGAGCCTACGAGCAGTACTTC. It yields the protein CASSQGLAGAYEQYF.

V usage is TRBV6-1 and J usage is TRBJ2-6, with a possible D match to TRBD2 (6 bases). Trimming left V 8 bases short and J 0 bases short, with 8 bases between. This CDR3 has 14 amino acids. Germline V gives CDR1 MNHNS, CDR2 SASEGT. The CDR3: CASERASGANVLTF. The CDR3 DNA reads TGTGCCAGCGAGCGGGCCTCTGGGGCCAACGTCCTGACTTTC.

This chain connects TRBV5-6 to TRBJ2-5; D may be TRBD2 (6 bases). This CDR3 comprises 14 residues. Trimming took 4 bases from V and 3 from J, leaving 13 bases between them. Germline V gene data show CDR1 as SGHDT and CDR2 as YYEEEE. CDR3 in amino acids: CASSPIGGKETQYF. Here the CDR3 DNA reads TGTGCCAGCAGCCCTATCGGAGGGAAAGAGACCCAGTACTTC.

The chain uses TRBV7-6 and TRBJ2-7, with TRBD2 matching over 13 bases. The V gene's germline CDR1 is SGHVS and CDR2 FNYEAQ. V gave up 1 base and J gave up 3 bases; unmatched junction bases: 0. The CDR3 spans 15 residues. As DNA, the CDR3 is TGTGCCAGCAGCTTAGGGACTAGCGGGAGCTACGAGCAGTACTTC. Its protein is CASSLGTSGSYEQYF.

This chain uses TRBV10-2 with TRBJ1-4; 8 bases are a match to TRBD1. V shed 2 bases and J 8 bases; nucleotides not matched to a gene: 4. The CDR3 runs to 14 residues. Germline V CDR1 and CDR2: WSHSY, SAAADI. CDR3 sequence: CASSEGQGREKLFF. The DNA of the CDR3 is TGCGCCAGCAGTGAGGGACAGGGCCGCGAAAAACTGTTTTTT.

J is TRBJ2-4 and V is TRBV19, with a tentative D call TRBD2 (6 bases). V was cut by 5 bases and J by 1 base, with 18 bases left in between. The CDR3 length is 17 residues. Germline lookup yields CDR1 LNHDA and CDR2 SQIVND (reference sequence). The CDR3 loop reads CASSLQARELAKNIQYF. CDR3 nucleotides: TGTGCCAGTAGTTTACAGGCCCGGGAGCTCGCCAAAAACATTCAGTACTTC.

The rearrangement links TRBV6-6 to TRBJ2-7, with TRBD1 matching 7 bases. CDR1 is MNHNY and CDR2 is SVGAGI in the germline V gene (reference sequence). CDR3 length: 14 amino acids. Unmatched junction bases numbered 4, after V lost 2 bases and J lost 3 bases. The CDR3 loop is CASSYPGTVYEQYF. The CDR3 nucleotides are TGTGCCAGCAGTTACCCCGGGACAGTCTACGAGCAGTACTTC.

Turning to this clone: The same CDR3 can be traced to other DNA sequences in this sample. The V gene is TRBV6-1, the J gene TRBJ1-5, with D uncertain. V was cut by 1 base and J by 2 bases, with 3 bases left in between. The CDR3 runs to 13 residues. Germline V gives CDR1 MNHNS, CDR2 SASEGT. CDR3 region: CASSEGRNQPQHF. CDR3 sequence (DNA): TGTGCCAGCAGTGAAGGGCGCAATCAGCCCCAGCATTTT.

The chain employs TRBV28 and TRBJ2-1, with D tentatively TRBD2 (6 bases). The V end lost 1 base, the J end lost 9 bases, and 7 bases lay between the germline ends. Per germline, CDR1 MDHEN and CDR2 SYDVKM. The length of the CDR3 is 12 residues. This chain's CDR3 is CASSLLRGEQFF. DNA for the CDR3: TGTGCCAGCAGTTTATTGCGGGGTGAGCAGTTCTTC.

The J gene is TRBJ2-1, the V gene TRBV5-1; D remains ambiguous. V was trimmed by 0 bases and J by 0 bases, leaving 7 bases between them. The V gene's germline CDR1 is SGHRS and CDR2 YFSETQ. This CDR3 is 15 amino acids long. CDR3 sequence: CASSLEESSYNEQFF. The CDR3, as DNA: TGCGCCAGCAGCTTGGAAGAGAGCTCCTACAATGAGCAGTTCTTC.

The chain is built from TRBV2 and TRBJ1-1; D may be TRBD1 (6 bases). Trimming took off 5 bases at V and 7 bases at J, with 20 bases between the two ends. Germline V CDR1 and CDR2: SNHLY, FYNNEI. The CDR3 is 15 residues long. The CDR3 sequence: CASSNKQGPPDEAFF. CDR3 bases: TGTGCCAGCAGTAATAAACAGGGCCCCCCGGATGAAGCTTTCTTT.

The chain has TRBV4-2 and TRBJ2-5, with D possibly being TRBD1 (6 bases). The CDR3 is 15 amino acids. Per germline, CDR1 LGHNA and CDR2 YNFKEQ. V was shortened by 0 bases and J by 5 bases, with 13 bases between the two germline ends. This CDR3 reads CASSQEDRSRETQYF. The CDR3 DNA reads TGTGCCAGCAGCCAAGAAGACAGGTCCAGGGAGACCCAGTACTTC.

V gene TRBV6-5 combines with J gene TRBJ1-5; D is unclear. CDR1 is MNHEY, CDR2 SVGAGI, per germline. The V and J ends lost 4 bases and 2 bases respectively, with 12 bases between them. The CDR3 has 15 amino acids. CDR3 DNA sequence: TGTGCCAGCAGTTCCAGACACTTGGGCAATCAGCCCCAGCATTTT. This encodes CASSSRHLGNQPQHF.

This sequence joins TRBV6-1 and TRBJ2-7; 13 nucleotides match TRBD2. CDR3 length equals 15 residues. CDR1 and CDR2 from the germline V gene are MNHNS and SASEGT. The junction had 7 bases not matched to a gene; V was cut back by 3 bases and J by 8 bases. CDR3 in amino acids: CASSDQGLAGEKQYF. As DNA, the CDR3 is TGTGCCAGCAGTGATCAAGGACTAGCGGGAGAAAAGCAGTACTTC.

This chain uses TRBV5-8 with TRBJ2-5, with 9 bases that match TRBD2. Germline CDR1 SGHTS, CDR2 YDEGEE. V dropped 0 bases and J dropped 7; count of bases not matched to a gene: 4. The CDR3 has 14 amino acids. Written as DNA, the CDR3 is TGTGCCAGCAGCTTGGGGGGGACTAGCTCGACCCAGTACTTC. Its protein is CASSLGGTSSTQYF.